A selection of T cell receptor beta chains follows, all from one sample in a study of blood T cell repertoires in COVID-19. Clones were read by immunoSEQ multiplex PCR, and TCRdb kept only the in-frame ones, dropping some. Counted here are 200,000 to 250,000 clones, around 85% occurring once; the ten biggest clones make up roughly 3.2%. Sequenced input: PBMCs or T cells enriched from blood (not recorded which). Receptors originate from a woman aged 45-65 years in a cohort exposed to, infected with or recovered from COVID-19 (not recorded which). Each CDR3 is given with its conserved first and last residue. D genes are given only for firm matches. Where a row states a size, it is once, few, many or the class of an expanded clone; other rows omit it.

d_call,v_call,j_call,clone_size,cdr3_nt,cdr3_aa
.,TRBV7-7,TRBJ1-1,.,TGTGCTAGCAGCTTAGGGCACAGGGTGGAGAACACTGAAGCTTTCTTT,CASSLGHRVENTEAFF
.,TRBV20-1,TRBJ2-7,.,TGCAGTGCTAGTCGAGGGAGCCACTCCTACGAGCAGTACTTC,CSASRGSHSYEQYF
TRBD1,TRBV5-6,TRBJ1-2,.,TGTGCCAGCAGCCGGACAGGGAAGGACTATGGCTACACCTTC,CASSRTGKDYGYTF
TRBD1,TRBV13,TRBJ1-2,once,TGTGCCAGCAGCGCAAAAGCAGGGGGCTATGGCTACACCTTC,CASSAKAGGYGYTF
.,TRBV9,TRBJ2-5,.,TGTGCCAGCAGCACTGAGACCCTAGGACTCCTGGGGACCCAGTACTTC,CASSTETLGLLGTQYF
.,TRBV7-8,TRBJ2-7,.,TGTGCCAGCAGCTTATATTCAGGGGAGCGCGAGCAGTACTTC,CASSLYSGEREQYF
TRBD2,TRBV9,TRBJ2-1,.,TGTGCCAGCAGCTCACTAACTAGCGGGGGATACAATGAGCAGTTCTTC,CASSSLTSGGYNEQFF
TRBD1,TRBV20-1,TRBJ1-2,.,TGCAGTGCTAGTTCAGGGGGCAGTGGCTACACCTTC,CSASSGGSGYTF
.,TRBV19,TRBJ1-4,few,TGTGCCAGTAGTATCCTCCAGGGTCATAATGAAAAACTGTTTTTT,CASSILQGHNEKLFF
TRBD2,TRBV18,TRBJ2-2,.,TGTGCCAGCTCCCCGCCGGGGGGGAACACCGGGGAGCTGTTTTTT,CASSPPGGNTGELFF
.,TRBV7-3,TRBJ2-3,.,TGTGCCAGCAGCCCCCTACGCACAGATACGCAGTATTTT,CASSPLRTDTQYF